This entry is about one TCR beta chain. The data belong to a study of beta chain features in type 1 diabetes. Expressed TCRB transcripts got sequenced, as all isolated RNA was reverse transcribed. This table comes from immunoSEQ multiplex PCR, and its TCRdb copy is limited to in-frame clones, with some not included. The top ten hold about 0.044% of the sample, which has about 350,000 clones, around a fifth seen once. Per the germline V gene, CDR1 is SEHNR and CDR2 is FQNEAQ (reference sequence). The CDR3 covers 16 residues. The V end was cut by 6 bases, the J end by 0 bases, with 16 bases between. The receptor comes from a woman aged 18 to 35 in good health. Material for sequencing was naive CD4+ T cells from blood. The V call is TRBV7-9, the J call TRBJ2-3, with D tentatively TRBD2 (6 bases). DNA for the CDR3: TGTGCCAGCAGACCACCTCCGGGAGCTAGCACAGATACGCAGTATTTT. Translating gives CASRPPPGASTDTQYF.